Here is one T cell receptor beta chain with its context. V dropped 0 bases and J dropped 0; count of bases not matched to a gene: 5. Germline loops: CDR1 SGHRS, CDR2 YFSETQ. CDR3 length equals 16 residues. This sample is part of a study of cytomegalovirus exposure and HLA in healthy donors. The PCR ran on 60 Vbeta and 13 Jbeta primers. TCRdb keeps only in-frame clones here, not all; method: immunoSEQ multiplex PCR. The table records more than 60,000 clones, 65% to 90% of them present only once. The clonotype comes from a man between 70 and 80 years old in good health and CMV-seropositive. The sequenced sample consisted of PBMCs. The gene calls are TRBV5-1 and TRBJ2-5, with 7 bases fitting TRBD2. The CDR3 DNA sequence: TGCGCCAGCAGCTTGGCCTCTAGCGGTAACCAAGAGACCCAGTACTTC. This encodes CASSLASSGNQETQYF.